This T cell receptor (beta chain) stems from a study of blood T cell repertoires in COVID-19. Study overall: Sites in the United States, Italy and Spain provided acute and convalescent COVID-19 samples. PBMCs, B-cell-depleted T cells, or T cells provided the cDNA or gDNA that made up the material.

Trimming cost V 5 bases and J 5 bases; bases outside gene matches: 13. The CDR3 spans 17 residues. The germline CDR1 and CDR2 sequences are KGHSH and LQKENI. Authors' analysis steps: Using reference gene primer amplification, nucleated cell counts were estimated. Using immunoSEQ multiplex PCR, the repertoire was profiled, and TCRdb retains in-frame clones only, with some absent. The D gene and trimming were derived from the DNA, and the V and J assignments and clone size from that table. Found here are approximately 77,000 clones, 86% of them singletons; the top ten hold 2%. Sequencing used peripheral blood. The J gene is TRBJ2-2, the V gene TRBV18; 8 bases are a match to TRBD2. This clonotype was obtained from a young man with acute or convalescent COVID-19. The CDR3 DNA reads as TGTGCCAGCTCAGCGATCCGGGGGGGCCCTGGAACCGGGGAGCTGTTTTTT. It is translated as CASSAIRGGPGTGELFF.